The 32 T cell receptor beta chains presented below share a single source sample, sequenced in a study of blood T cell repertoires in COVID-19. TCRdb keeps only in-frame clones here, not all; method: immunoSEQ multiplex PCR. The table has approximately 440,000 clones, roughly 87% seen once. Sequences were obtained from PBMCs or T cells enriched from blood (not recorded which). The receptor set was obtained from a woman aged 18 to 35 who had recovered from COVID-19.

This clone showed up just a few times. The V and J genes are TRBV27 and TRBJ1-6, with 11 bases lining up with TRBD1. Looked up from germline, CDR1 is MNHEY and CDR2 is SMNVEV (reference sequence). With V trimmed by 2 bases and J by 11 bases, 8 bases remained unmatched. The length of the CDR3 is 16 residues. The CDR3: CASSLTRDRGSTPLHF. The CDR3 DNA reads as TGTGCCAGCAGTTTAACCCGGGACAGGGGGAGTACACCCCTCCACTTT.

This clone was recorded only once. This sequence joins TRBV28 and TRBJ1-6; D may be TRBD1 (5 bases). This CDR3 contains 17 residues. From germline, CDR1 is MDHEN and CDR2 SYDVKM. V was trimmed by 5 bases and J by 0 bases, leaving 14 bases between them. The CDR3 DNA is TGTGCCAGCAGTCCTCCGGGACTAAGCTCCTATAATTCACCCCTCCACTTT. The encoded protein is CASSPPGLSSYNSPLHF.

V gene TRBV6-5 combines with J gene TRBJ1-1; no reliable D call. This CDR3 contains 15 residues. Per germline, CDR1 MNHEY and CDR2 SVGAGI. Trimming pared 0 bases from V and 5 bases from J, leaving 13 bases between. As DNA, the CDR3 is TGTGCCAGCAGTTACTCATCGGCTGCGGAAACTGAAGCTTTCTTT. It is translated as CASSYSSAAETEAFF.

The chain combines TRBV6-5 with TRBJ1-1; D ambiguous. Germline V CDR1 and CDR2: MNHEY, SVGAGI. V was trimmed by 6 bases and J by 5 bases, leaving 13 bases between them. The CDR3 totals 13 residues. The CDR3 nucleotides are TGTGCCAGCAGCTTCTCATCAGGAACTGAAGCTTTCTTT. Protein sequence: CASSFSSGTEAFF.

This clone was seen just once. V is TRBV5-1 and J is TRBJ1-3; tentative D call: TRBD1 (5 bases). Germline assignment: CDR1 SGHRS and CDR2 YFSETQ. Trimming left V 0 bases short and J 1 base short, with 11 bases between. This CDR3 comprises 16 residues. CDR3 nucleotides: TGCGCCAGCAGCTTGGCAGGGACTGGTTCTGGAAACACCATATATTTT. Translated: CASSLAGTGSGNTIYF. The entire variable domain, with the rest obtained from reference TRBV5-1 and TRBJ1-3, is as follows: KAGVTQTPRYLIKTRGQQVTLSCSPISGHRSVSWYQQTPGQGLQFLFEYFSETQRNKGNFPGRFSGRQFSNSRSEMNVSTLELGDSALYLCASSLAGTGSGNTIYFGEGSWLTVV.

The table lists this clone with a count of one. The rearrangement links TRBV27 to TRBJ1-6, with no clear D. The germline gives CDR1 MNHEY, CDR2 SMNVEV (reference sequence). The CDR3 is 13 amino acids. V lost 7 bases and J lost 7, with 11 bases in between. The CDR3 region has the DNA TGTGCCAGCAACGCAGGCGTGAATTCACCCCTCCACTTT. Its protein is CASNAGVNSPLHF.

V usage is TRBV19 and J usage is TRBJ1-6; D is undetermined. Trimming pared 7 bases from V and 7 bases from J, leaving 14 bases between. CDR3 length: 14 amino acids. From germline, CDR1 is LNHDA and CDR2 SQIVND (reference sequence). The CDR3 is CASIAPGGNSPLHF. CDR3 nucleotide sequence: TGTGCCAGTATAGCCCCCGGTGGGAATTCACCCCTCCACTTT. Together with reference TRBV19 and TRBJ1-6, the CDR3 gives the full variable domain: DGGITQSPKYLFRKEGQNVTLSCEQNLNHDAMYWYRQDPGQGLRLIYYSQIVNDFQKGDIAEGYSVSREKKESFPLTVTSAQKNPTAFYLCASIAPGGNSPLHFGNGTRLTVT.

The J gene is TRBJ1-1, the V gene TRBV3-1 (or the pseudogene TRBV3-2); D is unresolved. The V end lost 3 bases, the J end lost 4 bases, and 12 bases lay between the germline ends. Germline lookup yields CDR1 LGHDT and CDR2 YNNKEL (reference sequence). The CDR3 has 14 amino acids. CDR3 DNA: TGTGCCAGCAGCCAGGGGAGAGCGGGCACTGAAGCTTTCTTT. Translated, it gives CASSQGRAGTEAFF.

This clone was found a few times. This chain joins TRBV19 and TRBJ2-2, with D maybe TRBD2 (7 bases). The CDR3 contains 15 residues. The V gene lost 7 bases and the J gene lost 4 bases, with 16 bases spanning the gap. Germline assignment: CDR1 LNHDA and CDR2 SQIVND (reference sequence). CDR3 coding DNA: TGTGCCAGTAACGGGGGGCTTTCGGGCACCGGGGAGCTGTTTTTT. It codes for CASNGGLSGTGELFF.

This chain connects TRBV28 to TRBJ1-2, with 8 bases lining up with TRBD1. V lost 7 bases, J lost 2 bases, and 12 bases stayed unmatched. The CDR3 totals 16 residues. Germline CDR1 reads MDHEN; CDR2 reads SYDVKM. The CDR3 region is CASTSAGQAGNYGYTF. Here the CDR3 DNA reads TGTGCCAGCACTTCTGCGGGACAGGCCGGGAACTATGGCTACACCTTC.

The chain combines TRBV27 with TRBJ1-6, with a tentative D call TRBD1 (6 bases). The V and J ends lost 4 bases and 6 bases respectively, with 19 bases between them. CDR1 is MNHEY and CDR2 is SMNVEV in the germline V gene (reference sequence). The CDR3 is 17 residues long. CDR3 amino acids: CASSSVARGYFNSPLHF. The DNA for the CDR3 is TGTGCCAGCAGTTCGGTTGCGAGGGGGTATTTTAATTCACCCCTCCACTTT.

This rearrangement joins TRBV3-1 (or the pseudogene TRBV3-2) to TRBJ1-2; no definite D call. Germline loops: CDR1 LGHDT, CDR2 YNNKEL (reference sequence). V was cut by 2 bases and J by 8 bases, with 12 bases left in between. The CDR3 sequence is 13 residues long. The chain's CDR3 is CASSQIRGGGYTF. The CDR3 nucleotides are TGTGCCAGCAGCCAAATTCGGGGAGGAGGCTACACCTTC.

The chain has TRBV5-1 and TRBJ2-2, with D perhaps TRBD2 (5 bases). The CDR3 sequence is 16 residues long. Trimming stripped 4 bases from V and 5 bases from J, with 18 bases between. From germline, CDR1 is SGHRS and CDR2 YFSETQ. The CDR3: CASSPPGVAKTGELFF. As DNA, the CDR3 is TGCGCCAGCAGCCCCCCCGGGGTAGCTAAAACCGGGGAGCTGTTTTTT.

The chain carries TRBV3-1 (or the pseudogene TRBV3-2) and TRBJ2-7; 8 nucleotides align to TRBD1. The CDR3 has 14 residues. The junction had 2 bases not matched to a gene; V was cut back by 4 bases and J by 0 bases. Germline CDR1 is LGHDT and CDR2 is YNNKEL (reference sequence). CDR3 sequence reads: CASSRDRSSYEQYF. The CDR3 DNA is TGTGCCAGCAGCCGGGACAGGAGCTCCTACGAGCAGTACTTC.

The chain combines TRBV10-3 with TRBJ1-4; possibly TRBD1 for D (5 bases). Trimming cost V 4 bases and J 0 bases, with 12 bases left between them. CDR3 length: 16 residues. Germline CDR1 reads ENHRY; CDR2 reads SYGVKD. For the CDR3, the DNA is TGTGCCATCAGTGCAAGTGGGGCTACAACTAATGAAAAACTGTTTTTT. Its protein is CAISASGATTNEKLFF.

The chain combines TRBV9 with TRBJ2-7; TRBD1 matches at 8 bases. Unmatched junction bases numbered 14, after V lost 0 bases and J lost 6 bases. The CDR3 is made up of 17 amino acids. Germline V gene lookup returns CDR1 SGDLS and CDR2 YYNGEE. The CDR3 loop reads CASSVAPAGTGSGEQYF. DNA for the CDR3: TGTGCCAGCAGCGTAGCGCCCGCCGGGACAGGCTCCGGCGAGCAGTACTTC.

The chain uses TRBV10-3 and TRBJ1-1, with TRBD1 matching 8 bases. V trimming: 6 bases; J trimming: 2 bases; junction bases outside the gene matches: 8. The germline CDR1 and CDR2 sequences are ENHRY and SYGVKD. The CDR3 is 15 residues long. CDR3: CAISATGTGNTEAFF. Here the CDR3 DNA reads TGTGCCATCAGCGCTACCGGGACAGGCAACACTGAAGCTTTCTTT.

The CDR3 region has the DNA TGTGCCTGGAGTGCCGGGGGGAGAGAAAAACTGTTTTTT. Translated: CAWSAGGREKLFF. The rearrangement joins TRBV30 to TRBJ1-4; possible D gene TRBD1, 5 bases. Germline CDR1 and CDR2: GTSNPN and SVGIG (reference sequence). Trimming took off 1 base at V and 8 bases at J, with 11 bases between the two ends. The CDR3 covers 13 residues.

The chain has TRBV6-6 and TRBJ2-2, with 7 bases matching TRBD1. Germline lookup yields CDR1 MNHNY and CDR2 SVGAGI (reference sequence). The CDR3 loop spans 15 amino acids. Losses at the gene ends were 6 bases for V and 4 bases for J; bases not matched to a gene: 8. The CDR3 nucleotides are TGTGCCAGCAGCCCCGGGACAGACCTCACCGGGGAGCTGTTTTTT. Translation gives CASSPGTDLTGELFF.

This clone was counted a single time. The sample holds other DNA sequences that translate to the same CDR3. This chain joins TRBV28 and TRBJ1-3; D may be TRBD1 (5 bases). V was shortened by 2 bases and J by 0 bases, with 8 bases between the two germline ends. Germline CDR1 is MDHEN and CDR2 is SYDVKM. CDR3 size: 15 residues. CDR3 coding DNA: TGTGCCAGCAGTTTAAGGGGTTACTCTGGAAACACCATATATTTT. It yields the protein CASSLRGYSGNTIYF.

The chain couples TRBV7-3 to TRBJ2-2; the D gene is possibly TRBD2 (7 bases). From germline, CDR1 is SGHTA and CDR2 FQGTGA. V was clipped by 8 bases and J by 7 bases, with 17 bases between them. The CDR3 runs 14 residues. The CDR3 loop is CASGRGERGGELFF. The DNA of the CDR3 is TGTGCCAGCGGGAGGGGGGAACGAGGCGGGGAGCTGTTTTTT.

CDR3 amino acids: CAGSRGRVNEQFF. As DNA, the CDR3 is TGTGCCGGAAGCAGGGGGCGCGTTAATGAGCAGTTCTTC. This chain connects TRBV6-5 to TRBJ2-1; 8 bases are shared with TRBD1. Trimming at V came to 11 bases and at J to 7 bases, leaving 10 bases not matched to a gene. Germline loops: CDR1 MNHEY, CDR2 SVGAGI. The length of the CDR3 is 13 residues.

This clone has only one observation. The CDR3: CASTKTGGDTGELFF. CDR3 nucleotides: TGCGCCAGCACAAAGACAGGGGGAGATACCGGGGAGCTGTTTTTT. The rearrangement joins TRBV5-1 to TRBJ2-2; 9 bases fit TRBD1. V lost 6 bases, J lost 5 bases, and 8 bases stayed unmatched. The CDR3 totals 15 residues. Germline assignment: CDR1 SGHRS and CDR2 YFSETQ.

The chain has TRBV7-9 and TRBJ1-1, with D tentatively TRBD1 (5 bases). V was cut by 4 bases and J by 4 bases, with 19 bases left in between. This CDR3 is 16 amino acids long. Germline V gene sequence: CDR1 SEHNR, CDR2 FQNEAQ (reference sequence). CDR3: CASSSPAWGEVTEAFF. CDR3 nucleotides: TGTGCCAGCAGCTCCCCGGCATGGGGGGAGGTCACTGAAGCTTTCTTT.

V usage is TRBV28 and J usage is TRBJ1-5; 7 nucleotides align to TRBD1. With V trimmed by 4 bases and J by 7 bases, 10 bases remained unmatched. The CDR3 spans 15 residues. CDR1 and CDR2 from the germline V gene are MDHEN and SYDVKM. In nucleotides, the CDR3 is TGTGCCAGCAGTTCCCCGACAGGGCTTCAGCAGCCCCAGCATTTT. As protein: CASSSPTGLQQPQHF.

The rearrangement joins TRBV5-1 to TRBJ1-3, with D possibly matching TRBD1 (5 bases). The CDR3 runs to 16 residues. Trimming cost V 3 bases and J 2 bases, with 15 bases left between them. The germline CDR1 and CDR2 sequences are SGHRS and YFSETQ. The CDR3 loop reads CASSSNPGIPGNTIYF. CDR3 bases: TGCGCCAGCAGCTCCAACCCAGGGATCCCTGGAAACACCATATATTTT.

V and J are TRBV11-2 and TRBJ2-7, with 8 bases matching TRBD2. Trimming removed 2 bases from V and 4 bases from J; junction bases left unmatched: 13. CDR3 size: 17 residues. Looked up from germline, CDR1 is SGHAT and CDR2 is FQNNGV. DNA of the CDR3: TGTGCCAGCAGCTTAACCTCCCTGGTAGCGGGGTTTTACGAGCAGTACTTC. Translation: CASSLTSLVAGFYEQYF.

This clone is a singleton in its sample. The chain has TRBV5-1 and TRBJ2-3; D unresolved. This CDR3 is 16 amino acids long. V gave up 4 bases and J gave up 0 bases, with 15 bases separating them. The germline V gene encodes CDR1 SGHRS and CDR2 YFSETQ. CDR3 in amino acids: CASSRIVSSSTDTQYF. In nucleotides, the CDR3 is TGCGCCAGCAGCAGAATTGTGAGCTCTAGCACAGATACGCAGTATTTT.

The chain uses TRBV27 and TRBJ1-1, with TRBD1 identical over 8 bases. With 6 bases clipped from V and 1 base from J, the junction kept 4 bases outside the gene matches. CDR1 is MNHEY, CDR2 SMNVEV, per germline (reference sequence). The CDR3 is 14 residues long. This CDR3 reads CASSRQGRNTEAFF. The CDR3 bases are TGTGCCAGCAGCCGACAGGGGAGGAACACTGAAGCTTTCTTT.

The V gene is TRBV5-5, the J gene TRBJ1-5; D is unclear. Trimming left V 0 bases short and J 4 bases short, with 5 bases between. The germline V gene has CDR1 SGHKS and CDR2 YYEKEE (reference sequence). The CDR3 length is 13 residues. The CDR3 DNA is TGTGCCAGCAGCTTGGCCCCGAATCAGCCCCAGCATTTT. Translation: CASSLAPNQPQHF. The full variable domain, rest sourced from reference TRBV5-5 and TRBJ1-5, is DAGVTQSPTHLIKTRGQQVTLRCSPISGHKSVSWYQQVLGQGPQFIFQYYEKEERGRGNFPDRFSARQFPNYSSELNVNALLLGDSALYLCASSLAPNQPQHFGDGTRLSIL.

The chain combines TRBV2 with TRBJ1-1, with D perhaps matching TRBD1 (5 bases). V shed 5 bases and J shed 0 bases, with 7 bases lying between them. This CDR3 is built from 13 residues. Germline assignment: CDR1 SNHLY and CDR2 FYNNEI. The DNA of the CDR3 is TGTGCCAGCAGTCCCAGGGTGAACACTGAAGCTTTCTTT. Amino acid sequence: CASSPRVNTEAFF.

The chain combines TRBV4-1 with TRBJ1-5; D not resolved. Germline V gene lookup returns CDR1 MGHRA and CDR2 YSYEKL. The V end was cut by 4 bases, the J end by 3 bases, with 10 bases between. The CDR3 totals 14 residues. The CDR3 DNA follows: TGCGCCAGCAGCCCTGTGGGCCTCAATCAGCCCCAGCATTTT. Protein: CASSPVGLNQPQHF.